This TCR beta chain was identified during a study of blood T cells in healthy people across ages. Overall study: Template switching retrieved approximately one barcoded beta molecule for each two T cells. Study findings and constraints: Naive CD4+ cell counts and diversity both ran higher in long-lived than in aged donors.

The CDR3 is 15 amino acids. Germline V gene lookup returns CDR1 LNHDA and CDR2 SQIVND (reference sequence). After removal of 5 bases from V and 7 bases from J, the junction contained 11 bases not matched to a gene. Every sample yielded at least 6.5 million isolated PBMCs. There were at least 6 micrograms of total RNA extracted from every sample. This clonotype appeared a few times. The antigen is not known. Primers used in a second PCR of roughly 7 to 11 cycles were a sample-barcoded 5' primer and a J-beta primer mix. TCRdb reanalysed the 5' RACE reads using MiXCR and keeps one entry per CDR3 protein. Of about 1,500,000 distinct CDR3 sequences in the sample, approximately 30% were seen once.

The sample comprised blood. This clonotype was obtained from a woman younger than 45 in good health. The chain recombines TRBV19 with TRBJ2-1; 7 bases line up with TRBD2. CDR3 nucleotides: TGTGCCAGTAGTCGCGGGGAGGGCGTGAGGAATGAGCAGTTCTTC. Its translation is CASSRGEGVRNEQFF.